A single sample is the source of the 30 T cell receptor beta chains below, sequenced in a study of cytomegalovirus exposure and HLA in healthy donors (dated by TCRdb to about 2017). The method behind the library was the immunoSEQ multiplex PCR assay. A mixture of 60 forward primers for TCR Vbeta segments and 13 reverse primers for TCR Jbeta segments was used in the multiplex PCR. What TCRdb holds here is the immuneACCESS table cut down to in-frame rearrangements. Part of the clones is not present; checked against another copy, under half of the missing clones reflect an unresolved V gene, and the others are unexplained. The table held for this sample gives some 120,000 clones. Of the sample, 1.5% to 2.5% falls within the top ten clones. Material for sequencing was PBMCs. Receptor source: a woman aged 60-75 years in good health and CMV-seronegative.

The rearrangement links TRBV15 to TRBJ1-5; D not certain. Per germline, CDR1 LNHNV and CDR2 YYDKDF (reference sequence). Trimming shortened V by 8 bases and J by 10 bases, and 3 bases separated the two germline ends. This CDR3 is built from 8 residues. In nucleotides, the CDR3 is TGTGCCACCCGTCCCCAGCATTTT. Translating it yields CATRPQHF.

V and J are TRBV6-5 and TRBJ1-3; a possible D gene is TRBD1 (6 bases). Trimming removed 6 bases from V and 0 bases from J, with 9 bases in between. This CDR3 region has 14 residues. The germline V gene has CDR1 MNHEY and CDR2 SVGAGI. In DNA form, the CDR3 reads TGTGCCAGCAGACAGGGTTACTCTGGAAACACCATATATTTT. Protein product: CASRQGYSGNTIYF.

This sequence joins TRBV11-2 and TRBJ2-5; TRBD2 agrees at 7 bases. CDR1 SGHAT and CDR2 FQNNGV come from the germline V gene. The CDR3 loop spans 16 amino acids. Losses at the gene ends were 4 bases for V and 3 bases for J; bases not matched to a gene: 11. CDR3 nucleotides: TGTGCCAGCAGCTGGACCGGGACTACCGGGGAAGAGACCCAGTACTTC. This codes for CASSWTGTTGEETQYF.

The gene calls are TRBV7-3 and TRBJ1-1; no clear D gene. Germline V gene lookup returns CDR1 SGHTA and CDR2 FQGTGA. The V end lost 0 bases, the J end lost 4 bases, and 12 bases lay between the germline ends. The CDR3 extends over 15 amino acids. CDR3 protein: CASSLTFRVSTEAFF. Here the CDR3 DNA reads TGTGCCAGCAGCTTAACATTTCGAGTGAGCACTGAAGCTTTCTTT.

Details on this clone: The junction does not match germline at one end; this may be a read error. The rearrangement joins TRBV28 to TRBJ1-5; 9 positions agree with TRBD1. Germline CDR1 is MDHEN and CDR2 is SYDVKM. This CDR3 is built from 12 residues. CDR3 DNA: TGTGCCAGCAGCACTGGACAGGGGTCCATATTTTTT. Protein: CASSTGQGSIFF.

The V call is TRBV5-4, the J call TRBJ2-5, with 7 bases aligning to TRBD1. CDR3 size: 14 residues. Trimming cost V 5 bases and J 4 bases; bases outside gene matches: 8. CDR1 SGHNT and CDR2 YYREEE come from the germline V gene (reference sequence). This CDR3 reads CASRLTGIGETQYF. In DNA form, the CDR3 reads TGTGCCAGCAGACTGACAGGGATTGGAGAGACCCAGTACTTC. The full variable domain, its missing parts supplied by reference TRBV5-4 and TRBJ2-5, is ETGVTQSPTHLIKTRGQQVTLRCSSQSGHNTVSWYQQALGQGPQFIFQYYREEENGRGNFPPRFSGLQFPNYSSELNVNALELDDSALYLCASRLTGIGETQYFGPGTRLLVL.

V gene TRBV19 combines with J gene TRBJ1-5; D possibly corresponds to TRBD1 (6 bases). Per the germline V gene, CDR1 is LNHDA and CDR2 is SQIVND (reference sequence). The CDR3 sequence is 17 residues long. Trimming shortened V by 7 bases and J by 0 bases, and 19 bases separated the two germline ends. This chain's CDR3 is CASTATEGEDSNQPQHF. DNA for the CDR3: TGTGCCAGTACGGCGACCGAGGGGGAAGATAGCAATCAGCCCCAGCATTTT.

This chain connects TRBV9 to TRBJ2-5; D ambiguous. The CDR3 runs to 14 residues. V was cut by 0 bases and J by 1 base, with 7 bases left in between. Germline CDR1 is SGDLS and CDR2 is YYNGEE. Here the CDR3 DNA reads TGTGCCAGCAGCGTAGGGAGCGTCCAAGAGACCCAGTACTTC. Protein sequence: CASSVGSVQETQYF.

The chain links TRBV2 to TRBJ1-5, with TRBD1 matching over 8 bases. The J segment lost 1 base and the V segment lost 6 bases, leaving 11 bases of the junction unmatched. Germline assignment: CDR1 SNHLY and CDR2 FYNNEI. CDR3 length: 17 residues. The CDR3 is CASRTGQGPVSNQPQHF. In DNA, the CDR3 is TGTGCCAGCAGGACAGGACAGGGCCCGGTAAGCAATCAGCCCCAGCATTTT.

With respect to this clone: The junction does not match germline at one end; this may be a read error. The J gene is TRBJ1-1, the V gene TRBV19; D possibly corresponds to TRBD1 (6 bases). The CDR3 loop spans 14 amino acids. Germline V gene sequence: CDR1 LNHDA, CDR2 SQIVND (reference sequence). As DNA, the CDR3 is TGTGCCAGTAGTATTGGGACATTGAATACTGAAGCTTTCTTT. Its protein product is CASSIGTLNTEAFF.

This chain links TRBV4-2 with TRBJ2-3; 7 nucleotides match TRBD2. Germline values: CDR1 LGHNA, CDR2 YNFKEQ. CDR3 length equals 15 residues. With V trimmed by 1 base and J by 3 bases, 4 bases remained unmatched. For the CDR3, the DNA is TGTGCCAGCAGCCAAGTGTCCGGGGGGACAGATACGCAGTATTTT. This encodes CASSQVSGGTDTQYF.

The genes are TRBV27 and TRBJ2-2, with TRBD1 as a possible D gene (5 bases). CDR1 is MNHEY and CDR2 is SMNVEV in the germline V gene (reference sequence). V gave up 8 bases and J gave up 0 bases, with 13 bases separating them. The CDR3 spans 15 residues. This CDR3 reads CASRLDISNTGELFF. The CDR3 DNA reads TGTGCCAGCCGCCTGGACATATCGAACACCGGGGAGCTGTTTTTT.

The J gene is TRBJ1-5, the V gene TRBV5-1; D may be TRBD1 (6 bases). Germline CDR1 reads SGHRS; CDR2 reads YFSETQ. CDR3 length: 16 amino acids. Deletions cut 0 bases from V and 2 bases from J, with 12 bases between. The CDR3 region has the DNA TGCGCCAGCAGCTTGGACACAGGGATGGGCAATCAGCCCCAGCATTTT. It encodes CASSLDTGMGNQPQHF.

The chain employs TRBV5-5 and TRBJ2-6, with unresolved D. Trimming removed 0 bases at V and 1 base at J, with 5 bases between. Germline assignment: CDR1 SGHKS and CDR2 YYEKEE (reference sequence). This CDR3 is 15 amino acids long. For the CDR3, the DNA is TGTGCCAGCAGCTTGGGAGCTTCTGGGGCCAACGTCCTGACTTTC. Its protein product is CASSLGASGANVLTF.

The chain carries TRBV5-4 and TRBJ1-1; D uncertain. The ends were cut back, 1 base at V and 5 bases at J, with 15 bases in the middle. Per the germline V gene, CDR1 is SGHNT and CDR2 is YYREEE (reference sequence). The CDR3 contains 15 residues. CDR3 nucleotides: TGTGCCAGCAGCTTGTACGCCTCCTCGGGGACTGAAGCTTTCTTT. Protein product: CASSLYASSGTEAFF. The variable domain in full, with the rest retrieved from reference TRBV5-4 and TRBJ1-1, is ETGVTQSPTHLIKTRGQQVTLRCSSQSGHNTVSWYQQALGQGPQFIFQYYREEENGRGNFPPRFSGLQFPNYSSELNVNALELDDSALYLCASSLYASSGTEAFFGQGTRLTVV.

V and J are TRBV2 and TRBJ2-7; 8 bases agree with TRBD1. This CDR3 spans 14 amino acids. V lost 6 bases to trimming and J lost 3 bases; unmatched junction nucleotides: 7. Germline-derived CDR1 and CDR2 are SNHLY and FYNNEI. Here the CDR3 DNA reads TGTGCCAGCAGGTTGACAGGGGATTACTACGAGCAGTACTTC. Protein sequence: CASRLTGDYYEQYF.

CDR3 DNA: TGTGCCAGCAGCTTGGGCCAGGGAAGCTCCTATAATTCACCCCTCCACTTT. It codes for CASSLGQGSSYNSPLHF. This rearrangement joins TRBV5-4 to TRBJ1-6, with TRBD1 as a possible D gene (5 bases). The CDR3 is made up of 17 amino acids. Germline CDR1 and CDR2: SGHNT and YYREEE (reference sequence). Trimming pared 0 bases from V and 0 bases from J, leaving 10 bases between.

V gene TRBV7-9 combines with J gene TRBJ1-2, with 7 bases lining up with TRBD1. Trimming removed 5 bases from V and 2 bases from J; junction bases left unmatched: 8. The CDR3 runs 15 residues. Germline V gene data show CDR1 as SEHNR and CDR2 as FQNEAQ (reference sequence). For the CDR3, the DNA is TGTGCCAGCAGCGTCCGAGGCAGGGGGAACTATGGCTACACCTTC. Residues: CASSVRGRGNYGYTF.

Notes on this clone: This specimen includes other DNA sequences encoding the same CDR3. V gene TRBV2 combines with J gene TRBJ1-5; possible D gene TRBD1, 5 bases. This CDR3 spans 14 amino acids. V lost 6 bases to trimming and J lost 2 bases, with 11 bases between them. CDR1 is SNHLY, CDR2 FYNNEI, per germline. The CDR3 loop is CASSPGRGNQPQHF. The CDR3 nucleotides read TGTGCCAGCAGCCCTGGCAGGGGCAATCAGCCCCAGCATTTT.

The V call is TRBV7-9, the J call TRBJ2-5, with D perhaps matching TRBD2 (6 bases). CDR1 is SEHNR, CDR2 FQNEAQ, per germline (reference sequence). The CDR3 is 14 amino acids. V was pared by 1 base and J by 4 bases, with 10 bases between. CDR3 in amino acids: CASSLESSAETQYF. The CDR3 DNA sequence: TGTGCCAGCAGCTTAGAATCTAGCGCAGAGACCCAGTACTTC.

The rearrangement joins TRBV30 to TRBJ1-2; no definite D call. Germline V CDR1 and CDR2: GTSNPN, SVGIG (reference sequence). This CDR3 comprises 17 residues. V was cut by 3 bases and J by 3 bases, with 23 bases left in between. Written as DNA, the CDR3 is TGTGCCTGGAGAGAGGTGGACTCGAGAACCGGGGACTATGGCTACACCTTC. Protein sequence: CAWREVDSRTGDYGYTF.

The chain links TRBV7-2 to TRBJ2-7; TRBD2 agrees at 8 bases. Unmatched junction bases numbered 7, after V lost 0 bases and J lost 3 bases. The CDR3 loop spans 16 amino acids. CDR1 is SGHTA, CDR2 FQGNSA, per germline. The CDR3 DNA reads as TGTGCCAGCAGCTTAGCGCGTACTAGCGGTAACTACGAGCAGTACTTC. Amino acids: CASSLARTSGNYEQYF.

On this clone: The junction departs from the called germline gene at one end, perhaps through a read error. The V and J genes are TRBV7-7 and TRBJ2-1; D may be TRBD1 or TRBD2 (6 bases each). Germline CDR1 SSHAT, CDR2 FNYEAQ (reference sequence). The CDR3 totals 16 residues. The CDR3 DNA reads TGTGCTAGCAGCTTAGCGGTCAGGGGAAGCTACAATGAGCAGTTCTTC. This encodes CASSLAVRGSYNEQFF.

The rearrangement joins TRBV2 to TRBJ1-5; D is undetermined. Germline loops: CDR1 SNHLY, CDR2 FYNNEI. The CDR3 consists of 17 residues. Deletions cut 3 bases from V and 2 bases from J, with 17 bases between. CDR3 sequence (DNA): TGTGCCAGCAGTGATCCCGGGTCCCTAGAAGGCAATCAGCCCCAGCATTTT. Residues: CASSDPGSLEGNQPQHF.

The gene calls are TRBV5-1 and TRBJ2-7, with D hard to call. This CDR3 contains 12 residues. Germline V lookup: CDR1 SGHRS, CDR2 YFSETQ. Trimming removed 0 bases at V and 2 bases at J, with 3 bases between. The chain's CDR3 is CASSLDTYEQYF. Written as DNA, the CDR3 is TGCGCCAGCAGCTTGGATACCTACGAGCAGTACTTC.

The chain has TRBV5-1 and TRBJ2-7; D not resolved. Germline CDR1 is SGHRS and CDR2 is YFSETQ. V lost 0 bases and J 6 bases, leaving 13 bases between the germline ends. This CDR3 contains 14 residues. DNA for the CDR3: TGCGCCAGCAGCTTGGCCCTAAACCGATTCGAGCAGTACTTC. It is translated as CASSLALNRFEQYF.

This chain connects TRBV6-4 to TRBJ2-1, with a tentative D call TRBD2 (6 bases). The V gene lost 2 bases and the J gene lost 8 bases, with 19 bases spanning the gap. The CDR3 has 16 residues. The germline CDR1 and CDR2 sequences are MRHNA and SNTAGT. The CDR3 loop reads CASSDVIAEKRDEQFF. The DNA for the CDR3 is TGTGCCAGCAGTGACGTTATAGCGGAGAAAAGGGATGAGCAGTTCTTC.

V is TRBV19 and J is TRBJ1-5; no firm D call. The CDR3 sequence is 12 residues long. The ends were cut back, 5 bases at V and 5 bases at J, with 7 bases in the middle. Germline CDR1 LNHDA, CDR2 SQIVND (reference sequence). CDR3 in amino acids: CASSPRDQPQHF. CDR3 nucleotides: TGTGCCAGTAGTCCCCGAGATCAGCCCCAGCATTTT.

The gene calls are TRBV6-5 and TRBJ1-5, with D possibly being TRBD1 (5 bases). V lost 5 bases, J lost 9 bases, and 17 bases lay in between. Germline assignment: CDR1 MNHEY and CDR2 SVGAGI. The CDR3 is 14 residues long. CDR3 nucleotides: TGTGCCAGCAGTACGGGACTCCGGGGTGGGCCCCAGCATTTT. It specifies CASSTGLRGGPQHF.

The J gene is TRBJ2-1, the V gene TRBV5-1; 10 positions agree with TRBD2. This CDR3 region has 15 residues. The J segment lost 9 bases and the V segment lost 3 bases, leaving 9 bases of the junction unmatched. Germline CDR1 reads SGHRS; CDR2 reads YFSETQ. CDR3 DNA sequence: TGCGCCAGCAGCTCCCTAGCTAGCGGGAGCGGTGAGCAGTTCTTC. The encoded protein is CASSSLASGSGEQFF.